This TCR beta chain was captured by sequencing in a study of blood T cell repertoires in COVID-19. Study context: Both acute and convalescent COVID-19 samples were obtained from the United States, Italy and Spain. Nucleic acid was either cDNA or gDNA, and it came from T cells, B-cell-depleted T cells, or PBMCs.

The authors' processing: Estimates of nucleated cell counts were drawn from the amplification of reference gene primers. Assay: immunoSEQ multiplex PCR; the TCRdb copy retains only in-frame clones and omits some. V, J and clone size reflect that table, while D and trimming were determined from the DNA. Among under 200,000 clones, about 87% were seen once, and the ten largest hold approximately 2.7%. CDR3 length: 12 residues. CDR1 and CDR2 from the germline V gene are MNHEY and SMNVEV (reference sequence). The ends were cut back, 2 bases at V and 6 bases at J, with 5 bases in the middle. The rearrangement links TRBV27 to TRBJ2-1; D unresolved. Sequencing input: peripheral blood. The clonotype originates from a middle-aged man with active or convalescent COVID-19. Written as DNA, the CDR3 is TGTGCCAGCAGTTTAAATCGCAATGAGCAGTTCTTC. Amino acids: CASSLNRNEQFF.